This TCR beta chain was identified during a study of blood T cell repertoires in COVID-19. About the research overall: Italy, Spain and the United States were the sources of the convalescent and acute COVID-19 samples. Sample material is recorded as cDNA or gDNA derived from T cells, B-cell-depleted T cells, or PBMCs.

The table lists this clone with a few counts. In the source study's methods: Counts of nucleated cells, estimated from reference gene primer amplification, were obtained. Measured with immunoSEQ multiplex PCR; TCRdb has only the in-frame clones, and not every one. That table is the source of V, J and clone size, and D and trimming were worked out from the DNA. Among 300,000 or so clones listed, 85% to 90% were seen once. Germline assignment: CDR1 MNHEY and CDR2 SVGAGI. The CDR3 covers 13 residues. V shed 8 bases and J 0 bases; nucleotides not matched to a gene: 3. What was sequenced was peripheral blood. The source is a woman between 40 and 55 years old with acute or convalescent COVID-19. The rearrangement joins TRBV6-5 to TRBJ1-1; 7 nucleotides match TRBD1. CDR3 protein: CASHRGVNTEAFF. CDR3 in DNA: TGTGCCAGCCACAGGGGAGTGAACACTGAAGCTTTCTTT.